What follows are 25 T cell receptor beta chains derived from one specimen sequenced in a study of tumor and adjacent non-tumor tissue in lung cancer. The library came from three nested PCR rounds adapted from ARM-PCR protocols. MiXCR was run by TCRdb on the multiplex PCR reads, yielding one entry per CDR3 protein. The top ten hold under 55% of the sample, which has about 67,000 distinct CDR3 sequences, around 76% seen once. This sample's RNA came from whole unsorted tissue. The normal lung tissue was taken more than 3 cm from the tumor edge. The source material was distant non-tumor lung tissue. Receptor source: a man between 60 and 75 years old with non-small cell lung cancer.

The J gene is TRBJ2-3, the V gene TRBV15; possible D gene TRBD1, 6 bases. CDR1 and CDR2 from the germline V gene are LNHNV and YYDKDF (reference sequence). The CDR3 length is 15 residues. Trimming shortened V by 0 bases and J by 0 bases, and 7 bases separated the two germline ends. Here the CDR3 reads CATSREGASTDTQYF. As DNA, the CDR3 is TGTGCCACCAGCAGAGAGGGGGCTAGCACAGATACGCAGTATTTT.

The rearrangement links TRBV14 to TRBJ2-3; D possibly corresponds to TRBD2 (6 bases). Trimming took 2 bases from V and 3 from J, leaving 21 bases between them. CDR1 and CDR2 from the germline V gene are SGHDN and FVKESK. The CDR3 extends over 18 amino acids. The chain's CDR3 is CASSQRRTTGRRTDTQYF. CDR3 nucleotide sequence: TGTGCCAGCAGCCAACGCCGGACCACCGGGAGACGAACAGATACGCAGTATTTT. Full variable domain (remainder filled in from reference TRBV14 and TRBJ2-3): EAGVTQFPSHSVIEKGQTVTLRCDPISGHDNLYWYRRVMGKEIKFLLHFVKESKQDESGMPNNRFLAERTGGTYSTLKVQPAELEDSGVYFCASSQRRTTGRRTDTQYFGPGTRLTVL.

The rearrangement uses TRBV29-1 and TRBJ1-1; no reliable D call. There are 14 residues in the CDR3. The ends were cut back, 3 bases at V and 13 bases at J, with 24 bases in the middle. Germline CDR1 and CDR2: SQVTM and ANQGSEA. CDR3 in DNA: TGCAGCGTTGATAGGCCTGGGGTGAACGCTGAGGTTTTCTTT. Its protein product is CSVDRPGVNAEVFF. The variable domain in full, completed from reference TRBV29-1 and TRBJ1-1, reads SAVISQKPSRDICQRGTSLTIQCQVDSQVTMMFWYRQQPGQSLTLIATANQGSEATYESGFVIDKFPISRPNLTFSTLTVSNMSPEDSSIYLCSVDRPGVNAEVFFGQGTRLTVV.

This clonotype has a handful of counts. Germline and junction disagree at one end, which may indicate a read error. This chain connects TRBV5-6 to TRBJ2-5; the D gene is possibly TRBD2 (6 bases). Looked up from germline, CDR1 is SGHDT and CDR2 is YYEEEE. This CDR3 is 13 amino acids long. This CDR3 is CASSLVGEETQYF. The CDR3 DNA sequence: TGTGCCAGCAGCTTGGTTGGGGAGGAGACTCAGTACTTC.

In regard to this clonotype: With a much larger clone just one base away, this may be a read error. The chain has TRBV5-6 and TRBJ1-1, with D perhaps matching TRBD1 (5 bases). The CDR3 sequence is 13 residues long. Germline V CDR1 and CDR2: SGHDT, YYEEEE. The chain's CDR3 is CVSSLTVYTEAFF. The CDR3 nucleotides read TGTGTCAGCAGCTTGACAGTATACACTGAAGCTTTCTTT.

This chain links TRBV29-1 with TRBJ2-6, with a weak D call TRBD1 (5 bases). CDR1 and CDR2 (germline): SQVTM, ANQGSEA. Trimming took off 0 bases at V and 15 bases at J, with 24 bases between the two ends. The CDR3 length is 16 residues. CDR3 region: CSVEDRVGAGANTLTF. In nucleotides, the CDR3 is TGCAGCGTTGAAGATCGCGTAGGGGCTGGGGCCAACACCCTGACTTTC.

This clonotype was counted between two and nine times. The junction departs from the called germline gene at one end, perhaps through a read error. The chain employs TRBV29-1 and TRBJ1-2, with 7 positions matching TRBD1. The CDR3 is 14 amino acids. CDR1 is SQVTM and CDR2 is ANQGSEA in the germline V gene. This CDR3 is CSAVGDSLSYDYTF. In nucleotides, the CDR3 is TGCAGCGCCGTAGGGGACAGCCTTTCCTATGACTACACCTTC. Full variable domain (rest looked up from reference TRBV29-1 and TRBJ1-2): SAVISQKPSRDICQRGTSLTIQCQVDSQVTMMFWYRQQPGQSLTLIATANQGSEATYESGFVIDKFPISRPNLTFSTLTVSNMSPEDSSIYLCSAVGDSLSYDYTFGSGTRLTVV.

Concerning this clonotype itself: Germline is not matched at one junction end, which may reflect a read error. The chain has TRBV11-1 and TRBJ2-2; D may be TRBD2 (5 bases). Germline assignment: CDR1 SGHAT and CDR2 FQDESV (reference sequence). The CDR3 is 14 residues long. The CDR3 region has the DNA TGTACCAGCAGCTATACTAGTGGCACCGAAGTGCTGTTTTTT. It is translated as CTSSYTSGTEVLFF.

To note about this clonotype: The germline gene is not matched at one end of the junction; a read error may be the cause. The chain links TRBV5-4 to TRBJ2-6; unclear D gene. This CDR3 has 15 residues. CDR1 and CDR2 from the germline V gene are SGHNT and YYREEE (reference sequence). The CDR3 sequence is CASSLVRSGTNVLTF. The CDR3 coding sequence is TGTGCCAGTAGCTTGGTTCGTTCTGGGACCAACGTCCTGACTTTC.

A remark on this clonotype: An end of the junction does not agree with germline; a read error may underlie this. The chain carries TRBV13 and TRBJ2-7; maybe TRBD2 (5 bases). CDR3 length equals 14 residues. The germline CDR1 and CDR2 sequences are PRHDT and FYEKMQ (reference sequence). CDR3 in DNA: TGTTCCAGCAGTCCCCCCGGAGGAGCCACAGAGCAGTACTTC. Translated, it gives CSSSPPGGATEQYF. The full variable domain, its missing parts supplied by reference TRBV13 and TRBJ2-7, is AAGVIQSPRHLIKEKRETATLKCYPIPRHDTVYWYQQGPGQDPQFLISFYEKMQSDKGSIPDRFSAQQFSDYHSELNMSSLELGDSALYFCSSSPPGGATEQYFGPGTRLTVT.

About this clonotype itself: Here the CDR3 omits its conserved ending phenylalanine or tryptophan, so a read error is the likely source. This chain uses TRBV29-1 with TRBJ2-5; 8 bases line up with TRBD2. J was trimmed by 3 bases and V by 4 bases; bases with no gene match: 7. CDR3 length: 14 residues. CDR1 is SQVTM and CDR2 is ANQGSEA in the germline V gene. In DNA form, the CDR3 reads TGCAGCGTTGCCGGCGGACTAGCAGAAGAGACCCAGTACTCA. Translating gives CSVAGGLAEETQYS.

Comment on this clonotype: The junction departs from germline at one end; a sequencing error may be responsible. The rearrangement uses TRBV5-4 and TRBJ2-4, with TRBD1 identical over 9 bases. The germline V gene encodes CDR1 SGHNT and CDR2 YYREEE (reference sequence). This CDR3 is built from 17 residues. The CDR3 sequence: CASSLGRDRDYNNIQYF. CDR3 sequence (DNA): TGTGCCAGCAGCTTGGGAAGGGACAGGGATTACAATAACATACAGTACTTC. Together with reference TRBV5-4 and TRBJ2-4, the CDR3 gives the full variable domain: ETGVTQSPTHLIKTRGQQVTLRCSSQSGHNTVSWYQQALGQGPQFIFQYYREEENGRGNFPPRFSGLQFPNYSSELNVNALELDDSALYLCASSLGRDRDYNNIQYFGAGTRLSVL.

Details on this clonotype: Germline and junction disagree at one end, which may indicate a read error. J is TRBJ1-5 and V is TRBV6-5; D may be TRBD1 (6 bases). The CDR3 is made up of 14 amino acids. Germline CDR1 MNHEY, CDR2 SVGAGI. This CDR3 is CASSYSGANLPQHF. The CDR3 nucleotides read TGTGCCAGCAGTTATTCGGGGGCTAATCTGCCCCAGCATTTT.

Regarding this clonotype: A read error may account for a junction end that differs from germline. The J gene is TRBJ2-4, the V gene TRBV6-1; the D call may be TRBD1 or TRBD2 (5 bases each). Germline values: CDR1 MNHNS, CDR2 SASEGT. The CDR3 length is 15 residues. CDR3 DNA: TGTGTCAGCAGTGAAGCTGGAGAGGGGATCAACATTCAGTATTTC. Residues: CVSSEAGEGINIQYF.

In the case of this clonotype: A read error may account for a junction end that differs from germline. The chain combines TRBV6-1 with TRBJ2-7; D might be TRBD2 (5 bases). The germline CDR1 and CDR2 sequences are MNHNS and SASEGT. The CDR3 loop spans 15 amino acids. Written as DNA, the CDR3 is TGTGCTAGCAGTGAAGCCCTTGGACTGTCCTACGAGCAGTACTTC. Protein sequence: CASSEALGLSYEQYF.

Concerning this clonotype itself: A much larger clone differs by one base, so this may be a read error. The V call is TRBV28, the J call TRBJ2-5; no definite D call. V was trimmed by 5 bases and J by 7 bases, leaving 20 bases between them. Germline V gene data show CDR1 as MDHEN and CDR2 as SYDVKM. The CDR3 is 15 amino acids. The CDR3 nucleotides read TGTGCCAGCAGTCTCCTGGACCTTTTAGGGTGGACCCAGTACTTC. Its protein product is CASSLLDLLGWTQYF.

This clonotype was seen repeatedly, ten times or more. The genes are TRBV5-4 and TRBJ2-1; D is uncertain. CDR3 length: 12 residues. Trimming took 3 bases from V and 2 from J, leaving 3 bases between them. Germline V CDR1 and CDR2: SGHNT, YYREEE (reference sequence). DNA for the CDR3: TGTGCCAGCAGCTCTCCCTACAATGAGCAGTTCTTC. Protein: CASSSPYNEQFF.

This clonotype was counted only a few times. This clone may be a read error of a much larger clone one base away. V usage is TRBV7-9 and J usage is TRBJ2-3, with 7 bases that match TRBD2. Germline V CDR1 and CDR2: SEHNR, FQNEAQ (reference sequence). The CDR3 totals 14 residues. For the CDR3, the DNA is TGTGTCAGCAGCTTAGGGCGGGGGACAGATACGCAGTATTTT. Translating gives CVSSLGRGTDTQYF. The variable domain in full, with the rest retrieved from reference TRBV7-9 and TRBJ2-3, is DTGVSQNPRHKITKRGQNVTFRCDPISEHNRLYWYRQTLGQGPEFLTYFQNEAQLEKSRLLSDRFSAERPKGSFSTLEIQRTEQGDSAMYLCVSSLGRGTDTQYFGPGTRLTVL.

This clonotype was picked up many times. A much larger clone differs from this one at a single base, so this may be a read error. V gene TRBV12-3 or TRBV12-4 combines with J gene TRBJ1-5; a weak D match, TRBD1 (6 bases). CDR3 size: 15 residues. V lost 5 bases and J lost 3, with 14 bases in between. CDR3 in amino acids: CASSRGRGLNQPQHF. The CDR3, as DNA: TGTGCCAGCAGTCGCGGCAGGGGCCTCAATCAGCCCCAGCATTTT.

Details on this clonotype: This CDR3 is missing its conserved last phenylalanine or tryptophan, likely due to a read error. The limits of the CDR3 on the DNA are not certain, so only TCRdb's listed CDR3 is given. The J gene is TRBJ2-2, the V gene TRBV6-5; the listed D gene, TRBD2, was not tested against the DNA. The V gene's germline CDR1 is MNHEY and CDR2 SVGAGI. The CDR3 comprises 15 residues, both ends counted. Here the CDR3 reads CASRDRLAGAGELFL.

V usage is TRBV11-1 and J usage is TRBJ2-6, with a possible D match to TRBD1 (5 bases). V was cut by 7 bases and J by 1 base, with 17 bases left in between. Per the germline V gene, CDR1 is SGHAT and CDR2 is FQDESV (reference sequence). This CDR3 is built from 17 residues. CDR3: CASNRIVGPSGANVLTF. In DNA form, the CDR3 reads TGTGCCAGCAATCGGATAGTGGGGCCTTCTGGGGCCAACGTCCTGACTTTC.

About this clonotype itself: Being one base from a much bigger clone, this may be a read error. A read error is likely, as this CDR3 ends without the conserved phenylalanine or tryptophan. The chain couples TRBV28 to TRBJ2-7; D remains unclear. Looked up from germline, CDR1 is MDHEN and CDR2 is SYDVKM. This CDR3 region has 15 residues. Trimming stripped 5 bases from V and 0 bases from J, with 14 bases between. DNA of the CDR3: TGTGCCAGCAGTGTTCCCGGGCTACTCTCCTACGAGCAGTACTTG. Translating it yields CASSVPGLLSYEQYL.

This clonotype has at least ten counts. The rearrangement uses TRBV20-1 and TRBJ1-1; 7 nucleotides agree with TRBD1. This CDR3 has 14 amino acids. CDR1 is DFQATT, CDR2 SNEGSKA, per germline (reference sequence). Unmatched junction bases numbered 6, after V lost 5 bases and J lost 0 bases. In DNA form, the CDR3 reads TGCAGTGCTGTCTCCAGGGGGATGAACACTGAAGCTTTCTTT. Residues: CSAVSRGMNTEAFF.

This clonotype was recorded many times. At one boundary the junction diverges from the germline segment, which might be a read error. The chain joins TRBV5-6 to TRBJ1-5; D uncertain. Germline CDR1 and CDR2: SGHDT and YYEEEE. The CDR3 has 14 amino acids. The CDR3 reads CASNLSVSNQPQHF. The CDR3 DNA is TGTGCCAGCAACTTGTCCGTAAGCAATCAGCCCCAGCATTTT.

In the case of this clonotype: No conserved phenylalanine or tryptophan is present at the end of the CDR3, so a read error is the likely explanation. It is unclear where the CDR3 begins or ends on the DNA, so no DNA is shown, and the CDR3 is as TCRdb lists it. The gene calls are TRBV28 and TRBJ1-2; the table's D call, TRBD1, has no DNA check behind it. Per germline, CDR1 MDHEN and CDR2 SYDVKM. The CDR3 length equals 14 residues, ends included. The CDR3 reads CASGPLGTKNGYIS.